This T cell receptor (beta chain) was recovered during a study of cytomegalovirus exposure and HLA in healthy donors. Whole-study findings and limits: Most CMV-associated TCR beta chains appeared HLA-restricted in a later analysis. No immune exposure information besides CMV serostatus was available.

This clone came up once. The antigen is undetermined. PCR was performed using 60 Vbeta and 13 Jbeta primers. The protocol was immunoSEQ multiplex PCR, while the TCRdb copy is restricted to in-frame clones and leaves out a portion. The sample yields around 150,000 clones, around 77% seen once. CDR1 and CDR2 from the germline V gene are KGHSH and LQKENI. V shed 5 bases and J 2 bases; nucleotides not matched to a gene: 5. The CDR3 totals 14 residues. The sequenced material came from PBMCs. The clonotype comes from a man aged 50-59 years in good health and CMV-seropositive. V and J are TRBV18 and TRBJ1-1, with 7 bases lining up with TRBD1. This CDR3 reads CASSSQGDNTEAFF. CDR3 nucleotide sequence: TGTGCCAGCTCATCTCAGGGGGATAACACTGAAGCTTTCTTT.